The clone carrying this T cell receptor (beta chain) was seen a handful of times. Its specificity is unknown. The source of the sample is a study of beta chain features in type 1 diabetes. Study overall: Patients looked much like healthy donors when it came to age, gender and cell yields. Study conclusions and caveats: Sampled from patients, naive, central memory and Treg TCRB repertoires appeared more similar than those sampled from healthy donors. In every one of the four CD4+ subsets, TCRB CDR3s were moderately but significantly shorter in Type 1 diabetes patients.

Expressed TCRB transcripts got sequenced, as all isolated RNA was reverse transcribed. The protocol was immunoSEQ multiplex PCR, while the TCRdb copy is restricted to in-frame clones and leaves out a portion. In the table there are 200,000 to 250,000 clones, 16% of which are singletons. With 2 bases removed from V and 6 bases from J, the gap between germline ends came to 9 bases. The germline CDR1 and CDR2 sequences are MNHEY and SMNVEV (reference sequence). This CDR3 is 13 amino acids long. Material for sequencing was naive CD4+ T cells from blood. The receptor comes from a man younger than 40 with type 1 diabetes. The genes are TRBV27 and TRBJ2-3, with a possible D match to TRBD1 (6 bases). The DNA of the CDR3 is TGTGCCAGCAGTTTAGGACAGCGGGATACGCAGTATTTT. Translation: CASSLGQRDTQYF.